The sequence of this T cell receptor (beta chain) was determined in a study of human T cells and chemical hapten exposure. Study outcomes and limitations: Sensitizing with DPC caused no change in TCRs above 1 in 1000 frequency. Versus controls, expanded TCRs had significantly more large CDR3 similarity clusters. Given that the donors had alopecia, their immune response may differ from that seen in healthy people.

Time point indicated: pre-sensitization, week 0. The treatment is: therapeutic diphenylcyclopropenone sensitization with weekly scalp DPC. Drawing of blood took place ahead of applying each patch test. Concerning this clonotype itself: Its antigen is unidentified.

From the RACE reads, TCRdb called clonotypes with MiXCR, one entry per CDR3 protein. The table includes about 92,000 distinct CDR3 sequences, 9.6% detected once. Trimming pared 5 bases from V and 1 base from J, leaving 8 bases between. The germline V gene encodes CDR1 KGHSH and CDR2 LQKENI. CDR3 size: 13 residues. The material sequenced was whole blood, taken in connection with sensitization to the hapten diphenylcyclopropenone (DPC). The clonotype comes from a woman aged 40 to 49 with alopecia areata. Some clones in this sample may be carry-over from other donors' samples. The chain is built from TRBV18 and TRBJ1-1, with a weak D call TRBD1 (5 bases). CDR3 nucleotides: TGTGCCAGCTCAACAGGACGGAACACTGAAGCTTTCTTT. It is translated as CASSTGRNTEAFF.